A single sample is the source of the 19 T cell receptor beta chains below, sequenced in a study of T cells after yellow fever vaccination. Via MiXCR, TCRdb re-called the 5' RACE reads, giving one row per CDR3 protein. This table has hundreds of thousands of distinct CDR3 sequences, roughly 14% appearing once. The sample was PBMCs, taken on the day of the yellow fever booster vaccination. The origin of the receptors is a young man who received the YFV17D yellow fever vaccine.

CDR3: CASSLASGGLAGEQYF. For the CDR3, the DNA is TGTGCCAGCAGCTTAGCGTCGGGGGGACTAGCAGGCGAGCAGTACTTC. The rearrangement uses TRBV7-2 and TRBJ2-7, with 9 bases aligning to TRBD2. V trimming: 0 bases; J trimming: 6 bases; junction bases outside the gene matches: 9. The V gene's germline CDR1 is SGHTA and CDR2 FQGNSA. The CDR3 spans 16 residues.

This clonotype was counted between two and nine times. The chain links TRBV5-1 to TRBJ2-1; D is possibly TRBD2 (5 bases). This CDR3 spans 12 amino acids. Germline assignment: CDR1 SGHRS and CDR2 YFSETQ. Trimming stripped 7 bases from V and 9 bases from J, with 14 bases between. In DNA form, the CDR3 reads TGCGCCAGCGAGCGGAAGACTGGTGAGCAGTTCTTC. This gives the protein CASERKTGEQFF.

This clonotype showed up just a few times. The CDR3 DNA follows: TGTGCCATCATGGGAATATCTCACAATGAGCAGTTCTTC. This translates into CAIMGISHNEQFF. The V gene is TRBV10-3, the J gene TRBJ2-1, with no clear D. The length of the CDR3 is 13 residues. Germline CDR1 is ENHRY and CDR2 is SYGVKD. V gave up 7 bases and J gave up 5 bases, with 12 bases separating them.

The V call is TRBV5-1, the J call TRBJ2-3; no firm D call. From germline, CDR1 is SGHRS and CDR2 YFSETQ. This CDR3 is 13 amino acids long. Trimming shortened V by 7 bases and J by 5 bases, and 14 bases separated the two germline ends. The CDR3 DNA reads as TGCGCCAGCGGGCTCATGTCCGGAGATACGCAGTATTTT. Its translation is CASGLMSGDTQYF.

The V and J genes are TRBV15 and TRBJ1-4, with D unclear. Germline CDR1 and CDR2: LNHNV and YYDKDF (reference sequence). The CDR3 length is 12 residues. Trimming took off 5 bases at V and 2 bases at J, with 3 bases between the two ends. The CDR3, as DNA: TGTGCCACCAGCCGGACTAATGAAAAACTGTTTTTT. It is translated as CATSRTNEKLFF.

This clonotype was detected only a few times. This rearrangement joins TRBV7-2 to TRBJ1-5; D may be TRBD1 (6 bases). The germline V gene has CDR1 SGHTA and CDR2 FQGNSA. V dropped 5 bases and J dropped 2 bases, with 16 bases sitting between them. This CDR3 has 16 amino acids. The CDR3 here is CASSPATGLGNQPQHF. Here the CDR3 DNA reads TGTGCCAGCAGCCCAGCCACAGGGTTGGGCAATCAGCCCCAGCATTTT.

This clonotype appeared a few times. DNA of the CDR3: TGTGCCAGCAGTCCAAGGGCCCAGGGGAGGAATGAGCAGTTCTTC. Translation gives CASSPRAQGRNEQFF. This chain links TRBV28 with TRBJ2-1; D is perhaps TRBD1 or TRBD2 (6 bases each). This CDR3 has 15 amino acids. The V end was cut by 5 bases, the J end by 7 bases, with 18 bases between. The V gene's germline CDR1 is MDHEN and CDR2 SYDVKM.

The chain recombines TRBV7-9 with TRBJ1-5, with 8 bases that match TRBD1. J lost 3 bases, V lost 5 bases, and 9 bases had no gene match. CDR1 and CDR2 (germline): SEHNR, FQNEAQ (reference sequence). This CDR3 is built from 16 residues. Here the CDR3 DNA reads TGTGCCAGCAGCCGATCGACAGGGGTGAACAATCAGCCCCAGCATTTT. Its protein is CASSRSTGVNNQPQHF.

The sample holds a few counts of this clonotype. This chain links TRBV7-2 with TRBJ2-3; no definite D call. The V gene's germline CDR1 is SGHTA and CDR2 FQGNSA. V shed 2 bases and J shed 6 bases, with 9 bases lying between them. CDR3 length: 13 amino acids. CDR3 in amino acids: CASSLMAEDTQYF. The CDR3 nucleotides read TGTGCCAGCAGCTTAATGGCCGAGGATACGCAGTATTTT.

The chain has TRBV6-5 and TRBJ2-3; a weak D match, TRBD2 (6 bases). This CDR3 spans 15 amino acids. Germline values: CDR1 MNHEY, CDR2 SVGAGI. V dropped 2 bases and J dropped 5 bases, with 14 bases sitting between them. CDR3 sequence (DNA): TGTGCCAGCAGTTACAGGGTCGGGGGAGGAGATACGCAGTATTTT. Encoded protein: CASSYRVGGGDTQYF.

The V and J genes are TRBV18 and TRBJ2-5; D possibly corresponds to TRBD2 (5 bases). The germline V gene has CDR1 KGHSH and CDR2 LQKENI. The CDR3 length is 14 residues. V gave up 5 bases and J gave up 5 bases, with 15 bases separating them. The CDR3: CASSVSMGAETQYF. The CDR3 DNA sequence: TGTGCCAGCTCAGTTTCCATGGGAGCGGAGACCCAGTACTTC.

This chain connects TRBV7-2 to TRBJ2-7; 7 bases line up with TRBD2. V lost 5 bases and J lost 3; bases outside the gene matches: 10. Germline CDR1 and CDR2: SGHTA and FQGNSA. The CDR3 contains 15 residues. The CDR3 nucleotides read TGTGCCAGCAGCCGGAGGGCGGGAGAGAACTACGAGCAGTACTTC. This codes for CASSRRAGENYEQYF.

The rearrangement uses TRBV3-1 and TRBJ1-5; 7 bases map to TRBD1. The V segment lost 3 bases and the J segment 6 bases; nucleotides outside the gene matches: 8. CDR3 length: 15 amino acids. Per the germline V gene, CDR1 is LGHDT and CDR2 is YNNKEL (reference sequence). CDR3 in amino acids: CASSQSGQLPQPQHF. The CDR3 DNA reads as TGTGCCAGCAGCCAGTCGGGACAGCTCCCTCAGCCCCAGCATTTT.

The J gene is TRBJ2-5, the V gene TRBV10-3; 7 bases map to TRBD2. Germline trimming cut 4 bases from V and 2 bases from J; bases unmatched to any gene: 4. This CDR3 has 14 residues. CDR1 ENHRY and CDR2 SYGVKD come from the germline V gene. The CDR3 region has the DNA TGTGCCATCAGTGCCTGGGGGGGGCAAGAGACCCAGTACTTC. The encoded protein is CAISAWGGQETQYF.

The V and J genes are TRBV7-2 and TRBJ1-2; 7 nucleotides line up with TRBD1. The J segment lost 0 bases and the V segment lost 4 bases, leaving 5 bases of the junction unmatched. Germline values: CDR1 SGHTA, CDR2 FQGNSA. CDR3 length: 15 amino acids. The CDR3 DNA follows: TGTGCCAGCAGCTCGACAGGGACAGCTAACTATGGCTACACCTTC. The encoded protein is CASSSTGTANYGYTF.

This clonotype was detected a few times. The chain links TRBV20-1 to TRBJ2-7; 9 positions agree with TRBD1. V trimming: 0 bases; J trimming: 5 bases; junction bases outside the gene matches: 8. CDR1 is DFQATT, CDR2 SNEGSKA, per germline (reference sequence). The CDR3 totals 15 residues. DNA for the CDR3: TGCAGTGCTAGAGATACCGGGACAGGGTTGCACGAGCAGTACTTC. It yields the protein CSARDTGTGLHEQYF.

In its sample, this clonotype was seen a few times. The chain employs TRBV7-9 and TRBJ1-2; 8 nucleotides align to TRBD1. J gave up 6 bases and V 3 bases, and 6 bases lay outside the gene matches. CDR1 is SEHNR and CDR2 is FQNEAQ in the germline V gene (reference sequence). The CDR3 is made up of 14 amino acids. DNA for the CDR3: TGTGCCAGCAGCTTCTCCCAGGGGGCAGATGGCTACACCTTC. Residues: CASSFSQGADGYTF.

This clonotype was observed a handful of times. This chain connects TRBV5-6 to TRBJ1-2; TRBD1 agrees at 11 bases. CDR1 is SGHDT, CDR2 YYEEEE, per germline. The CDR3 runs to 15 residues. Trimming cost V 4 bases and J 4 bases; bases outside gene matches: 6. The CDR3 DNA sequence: TGTGCCAGCAGCCTAGGGACAGGGGGTCTCTATGGCTACACCTTC. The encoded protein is CASSLGTGGLYGYTF.

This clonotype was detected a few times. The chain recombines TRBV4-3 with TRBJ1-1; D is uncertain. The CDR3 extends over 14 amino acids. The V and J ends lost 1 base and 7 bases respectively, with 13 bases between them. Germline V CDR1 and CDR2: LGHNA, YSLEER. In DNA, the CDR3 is TGCGCCAGCAGCCAAGGCTGGCAGGATGATGAAGCTTTCTTT. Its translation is CASSQGWQDDEAFF.